The rows below give T cell receptor beta chains drawn from one sample of a study of T cell changes during pregnancy in multiple sclerosis. Using immunoSEQ multiplex PCR, the repertoire was profiled, and TCRdb retains in-frame clones only, with some absent. The table lists roughly 84,000 clones, around 95% of them singletons, with under 1.5% in the top ten. The sequences come from peripheral blood, collected in the third trimester of pregnancy. These receptors were collected from a female donor in good health, enrolled as a control in a pregnancy study. The CDR3 runs from the conserved cysteine through the conserved F or W. The D gene is left open where the match is weak. Only part of the rows carry a size: once, few, many, or a class if the clone is expanded.

TRBD1 . TRBJ1-2 TRBV2 TGTGCCAGCAGTTTTACAGGGGAATATGGCTACACCTTC CASSFTGEYGYTF
. . TRBJ2-7 TRBV5-6 TGTGCCAGCACCATAGTCGGGTACTCCTACGAGCAGTACTTC CASTIVGYSYEQYF
TRBD1 . TRBJ2-1 TRBV9 TGTGCCAGCAGCGCGGGGGACAGGGGGCGCAGCAATGAGCAGTTCTTC CASSAGDRGRSNEQFF
. . TRBJ2-7 TRBV6-1 TGTGCCAGCAGGACAGTCCTCTACGAGCAGTACTTC CASRTVLYEQYF
TRBD1 . TRBJ1-5 TRBV28 TGTGCCAGCAGGCCCCGAGGGGGCGGGCAGCCCCAGCATTTT CASRPRGGGQPQHF
. once TRBJ2-5 TRBV6-1 TGTGCCAGCGAGGTGCAATGGGAGACCCAGTACTTC CASEVQWETQYF
. . TRBJ1-1 TRBV6-6 TGTGCCAGCAGTTACTACAGACAGAGTGAAGCTTTCTTT CASSYYRQSEAFF
TRBD2 . TRBJ2-1 TRBV27 TGTGCCAGCAGTTTAGGCCTAGCGGTCTACAATGAGCAGTTCTTC CASSLGLAVYNEQFF
TRBD1 once TRBJ2-7 TRBV15 TGTGCCACCAGCAGAGCCCGACAGGGGGTCAACGAGCAGTACTTC CATSRARQGVNEQYF
. . TRBJ1-5 TRBV28 TGTGCCACCCTCGACCGGGACATTTTTAATCAGCCCCAGCATTTT CATLDRDIFNQPQHF
TRBD1 . TRBJ2-7 TRBV27 TGTGCCAGCAGTTTAGAGGGGGCGACCTACGAGCAGTACTTC CASSLEGATYEQYF
TRBD2 . TRBJ2-3 TRBV9 TGTGCCAGCAGCGTAGCGGGAGGCCGGAGAATAGATACGCAGTATTTT CASSVAGGRRIDTQYF
TRBD1 few TRBJ2-2 TRBV28 TGTGCCAGTAGGGACAGTTTCTCCGGGGAGCTGTTTTTT CASRDSFSGELFF
TRBD2 once TRBJ2-5 TRBV18 TGTGCCAGCTCACCCGAGAATATAGGGGGACTAGCGGGACGAGAGACCCAGTACTTC CASSPENIGGLAGRETQYF
TRBD1 once TRBJ2-7 TRBV28 TGTGCCAGCAGCCCCCACGGGGCCCGAGGACAGGGTTACGAGCAGTACTTC CASSPHGARGQGYEQYF
. . TRBJ2-1 TRBV5-1 TGCGCCAGCAGTCGAGGGCCAGACAATGAGCAGTTCTTC CASSRGPDNEQFF
TRBD2 . TRBJ2-7 TRBV14 TGTGCCAGCAGCCCCTCCGGGACTAGCGGGTCCTACGAGCAGTACTTC CASSPSGTSGSYEQYF
TRBD1 . TRBJ1-2 TRBV27 TGTGCCAGCAGTCCGGGACAGGGGGTTATAACCTTC CASSPGQGVITF
. . TRBJ1-1 TRBV5-6 TGTGCCAGCAGCTCATACGGCAGGATGAACACTGAAGCTTTCTTT CASSSYGRMNTEAFF
. . TRBJ2-1 TRBV27 TGTGCCAGCAGTTTAACCGGGACTTACAATGAGCAGTTCTTC CASSLTGTYNEQFF
TRBD1 . TRBJ1-5 TRBV2 TGTGCCAGCAAGGGAAACCGGGACAGGGGGTATAGCAATCAGCCCCAGCATTTT CASKGNRDRGYSNQPQHF
TRBD1 once TRBJ1-4 TRBV18 TGTGCCAGCTCACGAGCAGGGGGCGGCGAAAAACTGTTTTTT CASSRAGGGEKLFF
. . TRBJ1-3 TRBV5-1 TGCGCCAGCAGCGAGCAGGGTTATTCTGGAAACACCATATATTTT CASSEQGYSGNTIYF
TRBD1 . TRBJ2-4 TRBV7-8 TGTGCCAGCAGCTTAGAAAGGGACAGGGGGAACATTCAGTACTTC CASSLERDRGNIQYF
. . TRBJ2-5 TRBV11-2 TGTGCCAGCAGTCGGGGGTCTACTCAAGAGACCCAGTACTTC CASSRGSTQETQYF
TRBD1 . TRBJ1-5 TRBV11-2 TGTGCCAGCAGCTTAGGACAGGGTAACAATCAGCCCCAGCATTTT CASSLGQGNNQPQHF
TRBD2 . TRBJ2-7 TRBV19 TGTGCCAGTAGCCTAGCGGGAGGACCGAGCTCCTACGAGCAGTACTTC CASSLAGGPSSYEQYF
. . TRBJ1-2 TRBV30 TGTGCCTGGAGCGCCGGGGGGCGTTATGGCTACACCTTC CAWSAGGRYGYTF
. . TRBJ1-3 TRBV5-1 TGCGCCAGCACCTTAGGAGCGGCCTCTGGAAACACCATATATTTT CASTLGAASGNTIYF
TRBD1 . TRBJ2-7 TRBV7-2 TGTGCCAGCAGCTTAGCCCACTTACGACAGGGAGCCTACGAGCAGTACTTC CASSLAHLRQGAYEQYF
TRBD2 . TRBJ2-5 TRBV9 TGTGCCAGCAGCGCCCCACTAGCGGGAGGGCCGGAGACCCAGTACTTC CASSAPLAGGPETQYF
TRBD1 . TRBJ1-1 TRBV29-1 TGCAGCTCCTGGGACAGACATACTGAAGCTTTCTTT CSSWDRHTEAFF
. . TRBJ1-1 TRBV5-6 TGTGCCAGCAGCAGGAGCCAGAGCACTGAAGCTTTCTTT CASSRSQSTEAFF
. once TRBJ1-2 TRBV5-1 TGCGCCAGCAGCCCTCCGGAGAGAAGCTATGGCTACACCTTC CASSPPERSYGYTF
TRBD2 . TRBJ2-7 TRBV6-6 TGTGCCAGCAGCAAGCGGGAGGGAAACTCCTACGAGCAGTACTTC CASSKREGNSYEQYF
. . TRBJ1-3 TRBV2 TGTGCCAGCAGTGAACGTCCTTCTGGAAACACCATATATTTT CASSERPSGNTIYF
. once TRBJ1-2 TRBV2 TGTGCCAGCAGTGCGCAGGGCGCAAACTATGGCTACACCTTC CASSAQGANYGYTF
TRBD1 . TRBJ1-5 TRBV7-9 TGTGCCAGCAGTTTGACAGGGGAGGGTCAGCCCCAGCATTTT CASSLTGEGQPQHF
TRBD1 . TRBJ2-2 TRBV5-1 TGCGCCAGCAGCTTGATGGGACAGGAAGCCGGGGAGCTGTTTTTT CASSLMGQEAGELFF
. . TRBJ2-2 TRBV29-1 TGCAGCGTTGAAATCCAAGCCACCCCCGGGGAGCTGTTTTTT CSVEIQATPGELFF
TRBD1 . TRBJ2-7 TRBV11-2 TGTGCCAGCAGCTTAGAAGGGACAGGGCAAAGAAACGAGCAGTACTTC CASSLEGTGQRNEQYF
. once TRBJ2-7 TRBV27 TGTGCCAGCAGTTTATACCCTAGATTCTACGAGCAGTACTTC CASSLYPRFYEQYF
. once TRBJ2-1 TRBV2 TGTGCCAGCATCGGGCCTGGGGGCCACAATGAGCAGTTCTTC CASIGPGGHNEQFF
TRBD2 . TRBJ2-3 TRBV4-1 TGCGCCAGCAGCCAAGAGGGAGCGGGAACAGATACGCAGTATTTT CASSQEGAGTDTQYF
. . TRBJ1-3 TRBV18 TGTGCCAGCTCACCGGAAACAGCTGGAAACACCATATATTTT CASSPETAGNTIYF
. once TRBJ1-2 TRBV2 TGTGCCAGCAAGGGGCAGATCTATGGCTACACCTTC CASKGQIYGYTF
. . TRBJ2-1 TRBV7-2 TGTGCCAGCAGCTCAAGGGGCCAGAATGAGCAGTTCTTC CASSSRGQNEQFF
TRBD2 . TRBJ2-7 TRBV6-6 TGTGCCACCTCGCTAGCGGGAGACCACGAGCAGTACTTC CATSLAGDHEQYF
. . TRBJ2-7 TRBV5-5 TGTGCCAGCAGCGCTCAAGGGGCGGGGTGGAACCAATACGAGCAGTACTTC CASSAQGAGWNQYEQYF
TRBD1 . TRBJ1-1 TRBV18 TGTGCCAGCTCACCACCCGGGACAGGGAGCACTGAAGCTTTCTTT CASSPPGTGSTEAFF
TRBD1 . TRBJ2-3 TRBV27 TGTGCCAGCAGTTCTATGGACAGGGGGCTGGATACGCAGTATTTT CASSSMDRGLDTQYF
TRBD2 . TRBJ2-2 TRBV4-1 TGCGCCAGCAGCCAAGCGGGACTAGCGGGAGGTCACACCGGGGAGCTGTTTTTT CASSQAGLAGGHTGELFF
. . TRBJ2-7 TRBV7-2 TGTGCCAGCAGCTTTGTGTCCTATGGGCTCCCGGAGCAGTACTTC CASSFVSYGLPEQYF
TRBD2 . TRBJ2-3 TRBV28 TGTGCCAGCAGCCTACCTTCGGGAGGGCTAGATACGCAGTATTTT CASSLPSGGLDTQYF
TRBD2 . TRBJ2-7 TRBV4-1 TGCGCCAGCAGCCAAGGGACTAGCGGGAGGCCTATAAACGAGCAGTACTTC CASSQGTSGRPINEQYF